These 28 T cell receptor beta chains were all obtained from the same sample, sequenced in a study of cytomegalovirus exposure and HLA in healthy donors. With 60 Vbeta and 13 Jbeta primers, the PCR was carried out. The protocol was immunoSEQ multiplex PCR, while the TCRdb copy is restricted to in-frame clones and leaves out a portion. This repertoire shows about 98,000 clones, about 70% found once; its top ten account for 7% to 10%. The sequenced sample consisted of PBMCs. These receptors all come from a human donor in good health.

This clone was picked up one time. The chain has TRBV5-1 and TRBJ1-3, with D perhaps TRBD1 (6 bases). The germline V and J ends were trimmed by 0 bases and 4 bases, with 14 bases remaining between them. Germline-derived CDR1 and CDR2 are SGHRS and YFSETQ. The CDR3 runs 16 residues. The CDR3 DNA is TGCGCCAGCAGCTTGGCACAGGGCAATTTAGGAAACACCATATATTTT. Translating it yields CASSLAQGNLGNTIYF.

In DNA, the CDR3 is TGTGCCAGCAGCGCGCAGGGCGGGGACGTGACCCAGTACTTC. The encoded protein is CASSAQGGDVTQYF. V is TRBV9 and J is TRBJ2-5, with a possible D match to TRBD2 (6 bases). Trimming stripped 3 bases from V and 7 bases from J, with 16 bases between. Germline values: CDR1 SGDLS, CDR2 YYNGEE. The CDR3 covers 14 residues.

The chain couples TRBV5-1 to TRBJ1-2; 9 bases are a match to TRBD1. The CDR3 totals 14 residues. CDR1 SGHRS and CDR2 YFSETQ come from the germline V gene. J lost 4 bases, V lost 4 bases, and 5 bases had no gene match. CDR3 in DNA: TGCGCCAGCAGCGGGGAACAGGGGGCCTATGGCTACACCTTC. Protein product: CASSGEQGAYGYTF.

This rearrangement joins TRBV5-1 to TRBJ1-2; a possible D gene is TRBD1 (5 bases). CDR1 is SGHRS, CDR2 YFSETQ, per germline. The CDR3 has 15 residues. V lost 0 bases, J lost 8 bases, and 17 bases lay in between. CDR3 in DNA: TGCGCCAGCAGCTTGGAAGGCAGACGGCGGGGGGGCTACACCTTC. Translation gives CASSLEGRRRGGYTF.

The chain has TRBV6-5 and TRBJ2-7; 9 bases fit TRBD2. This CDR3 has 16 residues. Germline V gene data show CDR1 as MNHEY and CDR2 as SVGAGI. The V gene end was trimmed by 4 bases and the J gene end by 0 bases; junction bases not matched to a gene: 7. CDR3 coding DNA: TGTGCCAGCAGTTTAAGACTAGCGGAGAGCTCCTACGAGCAGTACTTC. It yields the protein CASSLRLAESSYEQYF.

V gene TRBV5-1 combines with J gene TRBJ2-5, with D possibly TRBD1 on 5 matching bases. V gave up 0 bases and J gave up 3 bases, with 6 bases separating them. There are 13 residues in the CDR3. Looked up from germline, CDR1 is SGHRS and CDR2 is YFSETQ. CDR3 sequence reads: CASSLVTEETQYF. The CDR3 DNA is TGCGCCAGCAGCTTGGTGACAGAAGAGACCCAGTACTTC.

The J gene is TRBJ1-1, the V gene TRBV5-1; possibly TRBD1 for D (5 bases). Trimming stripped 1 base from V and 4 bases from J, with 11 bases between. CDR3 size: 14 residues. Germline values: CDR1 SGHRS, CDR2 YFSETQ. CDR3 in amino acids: CASSLSGGITEAFF. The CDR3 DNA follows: TGCGCCAGCAGCTTGTCGGGGGGGATCACTGAAGCTTTCTTT.

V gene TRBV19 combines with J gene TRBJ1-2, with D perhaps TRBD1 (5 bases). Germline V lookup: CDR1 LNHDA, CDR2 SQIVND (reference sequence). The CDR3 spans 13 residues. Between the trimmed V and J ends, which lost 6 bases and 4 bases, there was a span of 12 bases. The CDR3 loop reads CASSAAGVYGYTF. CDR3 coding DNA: TGTGCCAGTAGCGCGGCGGGGGTCTATGGCTACACCTTC.

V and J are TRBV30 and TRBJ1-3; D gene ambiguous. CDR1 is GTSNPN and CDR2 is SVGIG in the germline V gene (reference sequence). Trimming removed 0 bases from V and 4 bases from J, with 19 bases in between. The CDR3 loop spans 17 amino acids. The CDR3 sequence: CAWSVRGGLSTGNTIYF. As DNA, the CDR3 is TGTGCCTGGAGTGTACGAGGCGGTCTCTCTACCGGAAACACCATATATTTT.

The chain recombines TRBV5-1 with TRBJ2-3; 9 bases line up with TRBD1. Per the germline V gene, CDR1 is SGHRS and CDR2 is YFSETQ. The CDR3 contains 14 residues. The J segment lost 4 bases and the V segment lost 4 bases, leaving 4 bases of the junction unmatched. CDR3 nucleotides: TGCGCCAGCAGCCAACAGGGGGCCCCAGATACGCAGTATTTT. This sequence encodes CASSQQGAPDTQYF.

CDR3 region: CASSPTGDQPQHF. In DNA form, the CDR3 reads TGTGCCAGCAGTCCGACAGGAGACCAGCCCCAGCATTTT. The chain is built from TRBV6-1 and TRBJ1-5, with D maybe TRBD1 (6 bases). Trimming shortened V by 5 bases and J by 7 bases, and 12 bases separated the two germline ends. Germline CDR1 MNHNS, CDR2 SASEGT. The CDR3 has 13 amino acids.

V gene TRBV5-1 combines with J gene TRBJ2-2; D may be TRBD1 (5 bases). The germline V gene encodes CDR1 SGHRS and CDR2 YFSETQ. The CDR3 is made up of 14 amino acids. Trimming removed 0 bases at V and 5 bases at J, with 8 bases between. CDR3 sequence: CASSLVGQTGELFF. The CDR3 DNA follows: TGCGCCAGCAGCTTGGTCGGACAAACCGGGGAGCTGTTTTTT.

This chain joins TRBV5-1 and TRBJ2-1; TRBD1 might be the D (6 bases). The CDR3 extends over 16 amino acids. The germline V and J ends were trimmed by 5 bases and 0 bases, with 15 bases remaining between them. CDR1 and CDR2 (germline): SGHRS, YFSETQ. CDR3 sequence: CASSPRGRSSYNEQFF. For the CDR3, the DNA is TGCGCCAGCAGTCCCAGGGGCCGGAGCTCCTACAATGAGCAGTTCTTC.

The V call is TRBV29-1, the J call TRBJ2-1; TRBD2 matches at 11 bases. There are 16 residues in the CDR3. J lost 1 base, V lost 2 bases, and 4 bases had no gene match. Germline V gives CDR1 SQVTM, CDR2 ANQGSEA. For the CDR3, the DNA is TGCAGCGTTGAACGACTAGCGGGGCCGTCCTACAATGAGCAGTTCTTC. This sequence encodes CSVERLAGPSYNEQFF.

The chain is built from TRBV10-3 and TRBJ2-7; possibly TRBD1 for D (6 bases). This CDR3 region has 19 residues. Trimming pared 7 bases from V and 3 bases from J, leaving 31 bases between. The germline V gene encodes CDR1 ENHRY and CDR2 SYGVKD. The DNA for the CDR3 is TGTGCCATCAAAGAAGGCAGACAGGCATCAACTACCGGGCTCTACGAGCAGTACTTC. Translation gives CAIKEGRQASTTGLYEQYF.

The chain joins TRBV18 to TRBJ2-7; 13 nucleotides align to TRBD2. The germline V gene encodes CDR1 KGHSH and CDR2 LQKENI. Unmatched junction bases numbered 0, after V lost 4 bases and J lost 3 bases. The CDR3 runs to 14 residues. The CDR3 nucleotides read TGTGCCAGCTCACGGACTAGCGGGAGCTACGAGCAGTACTTC. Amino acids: CASSRTSGSYEQYF.

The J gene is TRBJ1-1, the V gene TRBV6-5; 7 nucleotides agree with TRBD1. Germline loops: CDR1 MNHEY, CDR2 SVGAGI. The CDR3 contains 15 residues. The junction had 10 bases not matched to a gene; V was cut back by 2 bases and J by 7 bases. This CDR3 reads CASSYRGQAGNEAFF. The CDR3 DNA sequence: TGTGCCAGCAGTTACCGTGGACAGGCTGGAAATGAAGCTTTCTTT.

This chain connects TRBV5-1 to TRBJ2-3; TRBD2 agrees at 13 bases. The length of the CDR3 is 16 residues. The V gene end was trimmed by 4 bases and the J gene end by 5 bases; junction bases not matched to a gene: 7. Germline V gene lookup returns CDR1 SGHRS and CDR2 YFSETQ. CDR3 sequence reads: CASSGRLAGGEDTQYF. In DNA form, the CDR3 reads TGCGCCAGCAGCGGGAGACTAGCGGGGGGTGAAGATACGCAGTATTTT.

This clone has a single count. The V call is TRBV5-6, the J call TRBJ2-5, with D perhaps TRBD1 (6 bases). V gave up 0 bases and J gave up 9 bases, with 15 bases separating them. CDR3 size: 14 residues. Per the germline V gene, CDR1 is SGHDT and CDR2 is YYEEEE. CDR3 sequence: CASSLAGVDGAQYF. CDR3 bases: TGTGCCAGCAGCTTGGCAGGGGTTGATGGGGCCCAGTACTTC.

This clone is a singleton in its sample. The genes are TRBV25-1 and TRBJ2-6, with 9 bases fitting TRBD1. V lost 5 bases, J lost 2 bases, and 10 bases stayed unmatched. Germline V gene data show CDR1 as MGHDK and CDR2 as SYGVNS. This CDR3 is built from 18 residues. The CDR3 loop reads CASSRGGTGTPGANVLTF. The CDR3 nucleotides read TGTGCCAGCAGTCGTGGCGGGACAGGGACCCCTGGGGCCAACGTCCTGACTTTC.

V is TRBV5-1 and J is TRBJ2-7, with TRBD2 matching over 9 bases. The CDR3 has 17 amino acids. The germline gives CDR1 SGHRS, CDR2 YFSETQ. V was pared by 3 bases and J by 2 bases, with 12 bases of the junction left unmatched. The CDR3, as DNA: TGCGCCAGCAGCTCCCAGCTACTGGGACTAGCTGCCTACGAGCAGTACTTC. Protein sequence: CASSSQLLGLAAYEQYF.

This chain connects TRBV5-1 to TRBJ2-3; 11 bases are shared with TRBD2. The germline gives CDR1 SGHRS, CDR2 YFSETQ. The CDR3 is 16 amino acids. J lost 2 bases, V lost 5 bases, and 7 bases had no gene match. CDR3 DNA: TGCGCCAGCAGGCACACTAGCGGGGGATTCACAGATACGCAGTATTTT. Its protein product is CASRHTSGGFTDTQYF.

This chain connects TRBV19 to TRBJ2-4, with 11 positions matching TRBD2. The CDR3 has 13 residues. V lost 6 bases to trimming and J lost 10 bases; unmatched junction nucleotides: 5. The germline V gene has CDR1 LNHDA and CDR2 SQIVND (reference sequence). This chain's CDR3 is CASRITSGSIQYF. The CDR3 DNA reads TGTGCCAGTAGAATTACTAGCGGGAGTATTCAGTACTTC.

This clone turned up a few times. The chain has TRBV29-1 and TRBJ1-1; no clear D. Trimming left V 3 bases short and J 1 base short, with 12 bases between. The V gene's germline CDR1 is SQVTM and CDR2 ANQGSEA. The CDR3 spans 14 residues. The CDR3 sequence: CSVERRLKNTEAFF. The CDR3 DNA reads TGCAGCGTTGAGAGGCGACTCAAGAACACTGAAGCTTTCTTT.

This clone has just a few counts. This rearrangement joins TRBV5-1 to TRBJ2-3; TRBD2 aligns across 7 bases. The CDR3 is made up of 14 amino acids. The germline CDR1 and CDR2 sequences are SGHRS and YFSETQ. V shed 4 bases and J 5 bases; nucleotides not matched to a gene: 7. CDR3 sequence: CASSPGTTGDTQYF. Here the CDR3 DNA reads TGCGCCAGCAGCCCCGGGACTACAGGAGATACGCAGTATTTT.

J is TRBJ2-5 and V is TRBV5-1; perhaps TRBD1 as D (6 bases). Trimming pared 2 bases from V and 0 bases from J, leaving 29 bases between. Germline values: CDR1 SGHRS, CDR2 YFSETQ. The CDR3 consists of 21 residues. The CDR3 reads CASSFFSGQAAGTTDQETQYF. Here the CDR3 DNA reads TGCGCCAGCAGCTTTTTCTCCGGCCAAGCGGCCGGGACAACCGACCAAGAGACCCAGTACTTC.

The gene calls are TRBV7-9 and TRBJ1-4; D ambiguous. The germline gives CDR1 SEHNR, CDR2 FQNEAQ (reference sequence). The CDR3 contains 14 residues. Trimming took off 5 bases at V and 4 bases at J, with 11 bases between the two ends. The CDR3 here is CASSQQAFNEKLFF. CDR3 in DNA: TGTGCCAGCAGCCAGCAGGCGTTTAATGAAAAACTGTTTTTT.

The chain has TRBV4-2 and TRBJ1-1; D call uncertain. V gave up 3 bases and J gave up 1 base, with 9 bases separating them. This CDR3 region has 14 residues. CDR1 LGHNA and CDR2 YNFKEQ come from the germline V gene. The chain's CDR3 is CASSQVGGNTEAFF. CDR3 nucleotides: TGTGCCAGCAGCCAGGTCGGCGGGAACACTGAAGCTTTCTTT.